The 5 T cell receptor beta chains below come from one sample, sequenced in a study of blood T cells in healthy people across ages. PCR was performed a second time for 7 to 11 cycles using a sample-barcoded 5' primer and a J-beta primer mix. One entry per CDR3 protein results from TCRdb running MiXCR on the 5' RACE reads. The repertoire holds about 970,000 distinct CDR3 sequences, with approximately 50% as singletons. Sample: blood. Source of these receptors: a woman aged 55-70 years in good health.

This clonotype was recorded a few times. The V and J genes are TRBV20-1 and TRBJ1-6; D possibly corresponds to TRBD1 (5 bases). CDR3 length: 15 residues. The germline V and J ends were trimmed by 0 bases and 8 bases, with 14 bases remaining between them. Germline values: CDR1 DFQATT, CDR2 SNEGSKA (reference sequence). This CDR3 reads CSAREISAGYSPLHF. In DNA form, the CDR3 reads TGCAGTGCTAGAGAGATTTCGGCAGGGTATTCACCCCTCCACTTT.

This clonotype was recorded a few times. The rearrangement uses TRBV29-1 and TRBJ2-4; 8 nucleotides line up with TRBD2. The CDR3 sequence is 16 residues long. Germline V gene data show CDR1 as SQVTM and CDR2 as ANQGSEA. V shed 4 bases, J shed 6 bases, and the junction held 14 bases outside the gene matches. The CDR3 loop reads CSVGKPGLGDINIQYF. CDR3 bases: TGCAGCGTTGGGAAACCGGGACTAGGTGATATAAACATTCAGTACTTC.

This clonotype came up many times. V usage is TRBV12-3 or TRBV12-4 and J usage is TRBJ2-5; the D gene is possibly TRBD2 (6 bases). The CDR3 sequence is 13 residues long. V was cut by 6 bases and J by 5 bases, with 13 bases left in between. The CDR3 sequence is CASSSLEGETQYF. CDR3 bases: TGTGCCAGCAGCTCTCTGGAGGGGGAGACCCAGTACTTC.

The chain has TRBV7-9 and TRBJ2-7; unclear D gene. CDR1 is SEHNR, CDR2 FQNEAQ, per germline (reference sequence). This CDR3 has 12 residues. V gave up 8 bases and J gave up 7 bases, with 15 bases separating them. CDR3 residues: CASGPPRPEQYF. Written as DNA, the CDR3 is TGTGCCAGCGGCCCCCCTCGCCCGGAGCAGTACTTC.

A single count supports this clonotype. The gene calls are TRBV7-2 and TRBJ2-3; possible D gene TRBD2, 5 bases. Trimming pared 5 bases from V and 2 bases from J, leaving 8 bases between. The CDR3 has 13 amino acids. The germline CDR1 and CDR2 sequences are SGHTA and FQGNSA. The CDR3 DNA is TGTGCCAGCAGCCCGGGGATCACAGATACGCAGTATTTT. Translation gives CASSPGITDTQYF. The complete variable domain, with remaining parts taken from reference TRBV7-2 and TRBJ2-3, reads GAGVSQSPSNKVTEKGKDVELRCDPISGHTALYWYRQSLGQGLEFLIYFQGNSAPDKSGLPSDRFSAERTGGSVSTLTIQRTQQEDSAVYLCASSPGITDTQYFGPGTRLTVL.